This T cell receptor (beta chain) comes out of a study of cytomegalovirus exposure and HLA in healthy donors. The PCR made use of 60 Vbeta and 13 Jbeta primers. Clones were sequenced by immunoSEQ multiplex PCR, and TCRdb holds only the in-frame ones, with some missing. The data hold around 75,000 clones, with around 82% observed a single time. Germline V gene lookup returns CDR1 SGHRS and CDR2 YFSETQ. The CDR3 is 15 amino acids. The ends were cut back, 5 bases at V and 3 bases at J, with 14 bases in the middle. The TCR sequence derives from a middle-aged man in good health and CMV-seronegative. Specimen: PBMCs. The chain couples TRBV5-1 to TRBJ1-4; D might be TRBD1 (6 bases). In nucleotides, the CDR3 is TGCGCCAGCAGATCGGGGGGACATCCTAATGAAAAACTGTTTTTT. Amino acids: CASRSGGHPNEKLFF.